These T cell receptor beta chains were read from a single sample in a study of long-term antiretroviral therapy in people with HIV. Generated by immunoSEQ multiplex PCR, the TCRdb table keeps only in-frame clones and is missing some. The profile shows about 17,000 clones, approximately 90% of them singletons. Source: unsorted PBMCs, taken 6.9 years after starting antiretroviral therapy. The source of these receptors is a man between 45 and 60 years old with HIV. Both conserved end residues are part of each CDR3. Each record gives: clone size, J gene, D gene, V gene, CDR3 DNA, CDR3 protein. D genes are given only for firm matches. Clone size is not always given. Where it is, it says once, few, many or a class for expanded clones.

>-|TRBJ1-3|-|TRBV27
TGTGCCAGCAGTTTATCCGGTGAACCCTCTGGAAACACCATATATTTT
CASSLSGEPSGNTIYF
>once|TRBJ2-3|-|TRBV5-1
TGCGCCAGCAGCGCAGGGGCGATTCGGAGGGGCACAGATACGCAGTATTTT
CASSAGAIRRGTDTQYF
>few|TRBJ2-1|TRBD2|TRBV5-6
TGTGCCAGCACAACAGGACTAGCGGGAGAGGGTCCTTACAATGAGCAGTTCTTC
CASTTGLAGEGPYNEQFF
>-|TRBJ2-3|-|TRBV6-5
TGTGCCAGCATTTTCGGGAGTACGCAGTATTTT
CASIFGSTQYF
>-|TRBJ1-1|TRBD1|TRBV6-1
TGTGCCAGCAGTGGGGGGACAGGGCATATGAACACTGAAGCTTTCTTT
CASSGGTGHMNTEAFF
>-|TRBJ1-2|-|TRBV29-1
TGCAGCGTAACACCGGACAGCACCCTTCATGGCTACACCTTC
CSVTPDSTLHGYTF
>-|TRBJ2-5|-|TRBV6-6
TGTGCCAGCGATACTAGCAGCCAAGAGACCCAGTACTTC
CASDTSSQETQYF
>-|TRBJ1-5|-|TRBV9
TGTGCCAGCGGCGGGGGGAGTCAGCCCCAGCATTTT
CASGGGSQPQHF
>once|TRBJ2-3|-|TRBV11-2
TGTGCCAGCAGCTTAGTAATGTCGGGAGTCGCAGATACGCAGTATTTT
CASSLVMSGVADTQYF
>-|TRBJ1-1|TRBD1|TRBV7-8
TGTGCCAGCAGCACCCGACAGGGGAACACTGAAGCTTTCTTT
CASSTRQGNTEAFF
>-|TRBJ2-7|TRBD1|TRBV6-6
TGTGCCAGCAGTTACTGGCCCGGGACAGACAACTACGAGCAGTACTTC
CASSYWPGTDNYEQYF